This TCR beta chain appears in the sequencing data of a study of cytomegalovirus exposure and HLA in healthy donors. Overall study context: The roughly 120 million unique TCR beta sequences, from around 200 million T cells, were found by an earlier analysis. Whole-study results and caveats: Versus the roughly 690-donor mean, an Asian-associated ancestry cluster reportedly showed fewer N-insertions in a later analysis. Immune exposure information comprised only CMV serostatus.

Primers for the PCR totalled 60 Vbeta and 13 Jbeta. TCRdb keeps only in-frame clones here, not all; method: immunoSEQ multiplex PCR. The table shows over 100,000 clones, with roughly three quarters occurring only once. The V gene lost 1 base and the J gene lost 0 bases, with 15 bases spanning the gap. CDR1 is MDHEN and CDR2 is SYDVKM in the germline V gene. CDR3 size: 17 residues. With regard to this clone: Its target is not known.

The V call is TRBV28, the J call TRBJ1-2; D is perhaps TRBD1 (5 bases). The sequenced sample consisted of PBMCs. This receptor was taken from a woman aged 35 to 49 in good health and CMV-seronegative. CDR3 in DNA: TGTGCCAGCAGTTTATCGCTGGGGGGTTTGACTAACTATGGCTACACCTTC. This codes for CASSLSLGGLTNYGYTF.